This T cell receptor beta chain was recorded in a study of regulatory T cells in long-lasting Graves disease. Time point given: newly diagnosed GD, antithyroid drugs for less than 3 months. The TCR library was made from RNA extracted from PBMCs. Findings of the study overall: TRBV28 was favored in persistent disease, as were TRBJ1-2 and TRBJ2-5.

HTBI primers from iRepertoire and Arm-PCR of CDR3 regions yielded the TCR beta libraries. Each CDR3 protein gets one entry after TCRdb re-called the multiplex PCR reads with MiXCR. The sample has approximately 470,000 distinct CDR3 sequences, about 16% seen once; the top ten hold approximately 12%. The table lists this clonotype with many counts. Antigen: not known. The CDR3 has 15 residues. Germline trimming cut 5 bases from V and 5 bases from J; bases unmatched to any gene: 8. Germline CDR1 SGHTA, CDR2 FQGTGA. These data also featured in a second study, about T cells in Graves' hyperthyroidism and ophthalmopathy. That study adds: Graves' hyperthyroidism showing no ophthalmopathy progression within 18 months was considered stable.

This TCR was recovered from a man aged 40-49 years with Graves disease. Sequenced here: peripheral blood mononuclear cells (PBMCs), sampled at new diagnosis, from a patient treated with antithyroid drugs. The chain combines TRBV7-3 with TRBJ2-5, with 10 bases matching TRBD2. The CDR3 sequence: CASSRGSSGSETQYF. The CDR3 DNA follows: TGTGCCAGCAGCCGCGGGTCTAGCGGGAGTGAGACCCAGTACTTC.